What follows is one T cell receptor (beta chain) and its context. The antigen this receptor binds is unknown. Base qualities are not at hand, and no much larger clone is one base apart. The data were obtained in a study of CD8 T cells in ankylosing spondylitis listed by TCRdb under 2017. The study in broad terms: To find TCR variants linked to disease, the study profiled T cell receptor beta repertoires in ankylosing spondylitis patients and healthy donors. The full study cohort was made up of 25 ankylosing spondylitis patients and roughly 98 healthy donors. Peripheral blood samples were taken, and synovial fluid was additionally collected from ankylosing spondylitis patients. What the study reported, not specific to this receptor: Blood from ankylosing spondylitis patients appeared to be characterized by a TCR beta motif made up of several highly homologous amino acid variants. Significant enrichment of the disease-linked clones was reported in matched synovial fluid samples from ankylosing spondylitis patients. Some of the motif variants had been reported before in the synovial fluid and blood of reactive arthritis patients, a finding that suggests common disease-initiation mechanisms. In peripheral blood, the disease-linked clones were found at relatively low frequencies and had a CD8+ phenotype.

Sequencing was performed on an Illumina HiSeq 2500. Quantitative 5'-RACE with molecular barcodes was used to prepare TCR beta libraries. The authors' pipeline ran thus. A new computational method based on a probabilistic model of VDJ rearrangement was used to identify disease-linked TCR variants. TCRdb took the public reads, trimmed them with fastp at Q25, ran MiXCR for clone calling and kept in-frame beta chains. A single entry per CDR3 protein holds the most common genes and DNA from its merged rows. TCRdb's processing, not the study's, gives the V and J calls here. The sample contains 800,000 to 900,000 distinct CDR3 sequences, 12% of them found a single time. The ten largest account for under 0.6% of the sample. The CDR3 runs 12 amino acids, cysteine and phenylalanine included. Of all the DNA, just the CDR3 is kept, 36 bases in frame from base 1. V is cut by 3 bases and J by 3 bases, and the space between the germline ends is 9 bases. Taken from the germline V gene (reference sequence), the CDR1 and CDR2 loops are DFQATT and SNEGSKA.

Sequencing input: blood, either unsorted or a sorted T cell fraction (not recorded which). The chain is assembled from TRBV20-1 and TRBJ2-7, with the D segment identity uncertain. The TCR comes from a male donor with ankylosing spondylitis. The CDR3 here reads CSARVRNYEQYF. The DNA sequence is given as TGCAGTGCTAGGGTCAGGAACTACGAGCAGTACTTC.